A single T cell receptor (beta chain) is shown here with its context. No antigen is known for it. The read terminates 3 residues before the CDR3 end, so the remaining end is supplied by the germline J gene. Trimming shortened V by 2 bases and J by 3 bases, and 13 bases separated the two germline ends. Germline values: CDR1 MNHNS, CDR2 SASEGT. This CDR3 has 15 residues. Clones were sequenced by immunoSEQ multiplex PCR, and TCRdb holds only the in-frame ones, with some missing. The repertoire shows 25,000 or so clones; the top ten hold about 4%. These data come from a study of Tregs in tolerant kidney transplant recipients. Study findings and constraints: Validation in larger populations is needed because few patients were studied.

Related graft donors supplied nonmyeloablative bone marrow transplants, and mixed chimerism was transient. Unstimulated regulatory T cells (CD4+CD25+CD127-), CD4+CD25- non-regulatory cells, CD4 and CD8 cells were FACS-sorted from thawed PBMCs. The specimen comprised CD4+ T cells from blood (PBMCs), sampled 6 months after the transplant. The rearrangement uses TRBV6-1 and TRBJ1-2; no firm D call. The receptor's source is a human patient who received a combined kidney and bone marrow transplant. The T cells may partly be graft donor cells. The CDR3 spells CASSELGSRDYGYTF. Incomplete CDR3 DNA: TGTGCCAGCAGTGAACTCGGGTCCAGAGACTATGGC.